These 16 T cell receptor beta chains were all obtained from the same sample, sequenced in a study of control samples from healthy donors and cancer patients (dated by TCRdb to 2019 to 2021). Libraries were prepared through the immunoSEQ multiplex PCR assay. Imported from immuneACCESS, the table was reduced by TCRdb to in-frame sequences with V and J called. These copies leave out some clones; in studies compared against another copy, an unresolved V gene accounts for under half, and the cause of the remainder is not known. The sample table shows 170,000 or so clones, and around 89% are seen once. Around 1.5% of the sample is taken by the ten largest. Sequencing was performed on blood. These receptors all stem from a woman aged 45-65 years in good health.

This clone was recorded once. The genes are TRBV5-1 and TRBJ1-2; no definite D call. V lost 0 bases, J lost 4 bases, and 16 bases lay in between. From germline, CDR1 is SGHRS and CDR2 YFSETQ. The CDR3 extends over 16 amino acids. The CDR3 bases are TGCGCCAGCAGCTTGGAGGTCGAGGGTCTAACCTATGGCTACACCTTC. The encoded protein is CASSLEVEGLTYGYTF.

The count of this clone is one. The J gene is TRBJ1-4, the V gene TRBV7-9; D is possibly TRBD1 (6 bases). The CDR3 totals 17 residues. Per the germline V gene, CDR1 is SEHNR and CDR2 is FQNEAQ (reference sequence). V gave up 1 base and J gave up 0 bases, with 12 bases separating them. The CDR3 nucleotides are TGTGCCAGCAGCTTAGTCGCAGGGGCGACAACTAATGAAAAACTGTTTTTT. Translated: CASSLVAGATTNEKLFF.

V usage is TRBV19 and J usage is TRBJ1-1; D may be TRBD1 (5 bases). Germline V CDR1 and CDR2: LNHDA, SQIVND (reference sequence). Trimming stripped 7 bases from V and 1 base from J, with 34 bases between. This CDR3 contains 21 residues. CDR3 in DNA: TGTGCCAGTACCGCAGCTCCCGTATCCGGGGCCTTTTTTTTACGGAACACTGAAGCTTTCTTT. It translates to CASTAAPVSGAFFLRNTEAFF.

DNA for the CDR3: TGTGCCAGTAGTATAAGGGGACCCCAGCCCCAGCATTTT. This sequence encodes CASSIRGPQPQHF. The chain combines TRBV19 with TRBJ1-5; a weak D match, TRBD1 (5 bases). Between the trimmed V and J ends, which lost 2 bases and 7 bases, there was a span of 9 bases. The CDR3 covers 13 residues. The germline V gene encodes CDR1 LNHDA and CDR2 SQIVND (reference sequence).

This clone occurred once. The V and J genes are TRBV15 and TRBJ2-5; the D is unclear. Trimming cost V 5 bases and J 5 bases, with 18 bases left between them. Germline CDR1 is LNHNV and CDR2 is YYDKDF (reference sequence). The CDR3 runs to 15 residues. The CDR3 sequence is CATSRLEAARETQYF. Here the CDR3 DNA reads TGTGCCACCAGCCGGTTGGAAGCAGCGAGGGAGACCCAGTACTTC.

Here the CDR3 DNA reads TGTGCCAGCAGTTTGACCTCGGGACTAGCGGGAAGGGTTTACGAGCAGTACTTC. As protein: CASSLTSGLAGRVYEQYF. This chain links TRBV27 with TRBJ2-7; 13 bases are shared with TRBD2. Trimming took 3 bases from V and 4 from J; bases not matched to a gene: 12. The germline CDR1 and CDR2 sequences are MNHEY and SMNVEV (reference sequence). The CDR3 contains 18 residues.

The rearrangement joins TRBV28 to TRBJ2-6; 9 nucleotides align to TRBD1. V dropped 6 bases and J dropped 4; count of bases not matched to a gene: 7. Germline CDR1 MDHEN, CDR2 SYDVKM. CDR3 length: 16 residues. The chain's CDR3 is CASRAGTGFGANVLTF. The CDR3, as DNA: TGTGCCAGCAGAGCCGGGACAGGGTTCGGGGCCAACGTCCTGACTTTC.

The V call is TRBV2, the J call TRBJ2-7, with D perhaps assigned TRBD1 or TRBD2 (6 bases each). The germline V and J ends were trimmed by 11 bases and 6 bases, with 8 bases remaining between them. The CDR3 spans 9 residues. Germline V gives CDR1 SNHLY, CDR2 FYNNEI. CDR3 DNA: TGTGCCGGGGGGCCCGAGCAGTACTTC. This encodes CAGGPEQYF.

The chain links TRBV18 to TRBJ1-6; 8 bases match TRBD1. The germline CDR1 and CDR2 sequences are KGHSH and LQKENI. V gave up 0 bases and J gave up 10 bases; unmatched junction bases: 5. The CDR3 is 15 residues long. This CDR3 is CASSPPTGVVSPLHF. The CDR3 bases are TGTGCCAGCTCACCACCGACAGGGGTGGTCTCACCCCTCCACTTT.

This chain uses TRBV9 with TRBJ2-5; TRBD2 matches at 10 bases. Germline CDR1 and CDR2: SGDLS and YYNGEE. This CDR3 has 17 residues. Germline trimming cut 0 bases from V and 3 bases from J; bases unmatched to any gene: 8. The CDR3 DNA is TGTGCCAGCAGCGTAGCGGCCAGCGGGAGGGCCGAAGAGACCCAGTACTTC. Protein: CASSVAASGRAEETQYF.

This chain uses TRBV6-5 with TRBJ1-5; D remains unclear. V lost 3 bases and J 2 bases, leaving 8 bases between the germline ends. The CDR3 is made up of 14 amino acids. The germline V gene has CDR1 MNHEY and CDR2 SVGAGI. CDR3: CASSYSGGNQPQHF. The DNA for the CDR3 is TGTGCCAGCAGTTATAGCGGGGGCAATCAGCCCCAGCATTTT.

This sequence joins TRBV7-3 and TRBJ2-1; D possibly corresponds to TRBD2 (5 bases). Germline CDR1 and CDR2: SGHTA and FQGTGA. The V gene lost 1 base and the J gene lost 4 bases, with 14 bases spanning the gap. CDR3 length: 16 amino acids. The CDR3 loop is CASSLMAGGSYNEQFF. The CDR3 DNA reads as TGTGCCAGCAGCTTAATGGCCGGAGGATCGTACAATGAGCAGTTCTTC.

The chain recombines TRBV7-3 with TRBJ2-3, with D uncertain. V dropped 2 bases and J dropped 0 bases, with 6 bases sitting between them. CDR1 is SGHTA and CDR2 is FQGTGA in the germline V gene. The length of the CDR3 is 14 residues. Written as DNA, the CDR3 is TGTGCCAGCAGCTTAGTGGACAGCACAGATACGCAGTATTTT. Translation: CASSLVDSTDTQYF.

The chain joins TRBV5-1 to TRBJ2-1; weak D call: TRBD1 (6 bases). V lost 0 bases, J lost 0 bases, and 7 bases lay in between. Germline V gene data show CDR1 as SGHRS and CDR2 as YFSETQ. The CDR3 covers 15 residues. CDR3 protein: CASSLDRDSYNEQFF. CDR3 sequence (DNA): TGCGCCAGCAGCTTGGACAGGGACTCCTACAATGAGCAGTTCTTC. Filled out from reference TRBV5-1 and TRBJ2-1, the complete variable domain reads KAGVTQTPRYLIKTRGQQVTLSCSPISGHRSVSWYQQTPGQGLQFLFEYFSETQRNKGNFPGRFSGRQFSNSRSEMNVSTLELGDSALYLCASSLDRDSYNEQFFGPGTRLTVL.

The chain uses TRBV1 and TRBJ2-1; the table gives TRBD2 as D, unverified against the DNA. TRBV1 is described as a pseudogene. The CDR3 is made up of 18 amino acids. The CDR3 here is CTSSPKIVRGASENEQFF. CDR3 in DNA: TGCACCAGCAGCCCAAAGATTGTTCGGGGGGCCTCAGAGAATGAGCAGTTCTTC.

The chain combines TRBV4-3 with TRBJ2-7; 8 nucleotides line up with TRBD1. Germline values: CDR1 LGHNA, CDR2 YSLEER. There are 15 residues in the CDR3. With V trimmed by 2 bases and J by 4 bases, 7 bases remained unmatched. CDR3 residues: CASSQFSGGGYEQYF. DNA for the CDR3: TGCGCCAGCAGCCAATTTTCAGGGGGCGGGTACGAGCAGTACTTC.